These 26 T cell receptor beta chains came from one sample sequenced in a study of T cells in tuberculosis. Profiled with immunoSEQ multiplex PCR; TCRdb holds only in-frame clones, not every one. This table holds about 30,000 clones, approximately 94% found once. Input material: PBMCs. The source is a donor between 10 and 35 years old with latent tuberculosis or without tuberculosis infection.

The rearrangement links TRBV5-1 to TRBJ1-2; D remains ambiguous. The CDR3 length is 12 residues. V lost 4 bases and J 8 bases, leaving 12 bases between the germline ends. Germline CDR1 is SGHRS and CDR2 is YFSETQ. The CDR3, as DNA: TGCGCCAGCAGCGCCGGGGAATACGGCTACACCTTC. Translation: CASSAGEYGYTF.

This chain uses TRBV5-4 with TRBJ2-5, with D tentatively TRBD2 (5 bases). CDR3 length: 16 amino acids. Germline V gene data show CDR1 as SGHNT and CDR2 as YYREEE (reference sequence). V lost 4 bases and J lost 1, with 17 bases in between. CDR3: CASSHPLKRVQETQYF. In nucleotides, the CDR3 is TGTGCCAGCAGCCATCCATTAAAGAGGGTCCAAGAGACCCAGTACTTC. Complete variable domain (other parts from reference TRBV5-4 and TRBJ2-5): ETGVTQSPTHLIKTRGQQVTLRCSSQSGHNTVSWYQQALGQGPQFIFQYYREEENGRGNFPPRFSGLQFPNYSSELNVNALELDDSALYLCASSHPLKRVQETQYFGPGTRLLVL.

The V call is TRBV4-3, the J call TRBJ2-7; perhaps TRBD2 as D (5 bases). This CDR3 is built from 13 residues. CDR1 is LGHNA and CDR2 is YSLEER in the germline V gene. V was pared by 4 bases and J by 3 bases, with 10 bases between. The CDR3 loop is CASSRGPDYEQYF. Here the CDR3 DNA reads TGCGCCAGCAGCCGCGGGCCCGACTACGAGCAGTACTTC.

The rearrangement links TRBV6-1 to TRBJ1-5; D is possibly TRBD1 (6 bases). In germline, CDR1 is MNHNS, CDR2 SASEGT. This CDR3 has 19 amino acids. Trimming left V 0 bases short and J 0 bases short, with 18 bases between. CDR3 amino acids: CASSEALRVGGYSNQPQHF. CDR3 DNA sequence: TGTGCCAGCAGTGAAGCGCTCAGGGTAGGGGGTTATAGCAATCAGCCCCAGCATTTT.

The rearrangement uses TRBV10-2 and TRBJ2-3; D perhaps matches TRBD1 (6 bases). The V gene's germline CDR1 is WSHSY and CDR2 SAAADI. The CDR3 sequence is 16 residues long. V was pared by 0 bases and J by 2 bases, with 12 bases between. CDR3: CASSESTGFPTDTQYF. As DNA, the CDR3 is TGCGCCAGCAGTGAGTCGACAGGATTTCCCACAGATACGCAGTATTTT.

This clone appeared a few times. The rearrangement joins TRBV18 to TRBJ2-7, with D unresolved. The CDR3 is 12 residues long. Germline V gene lookup returns CDR1 KGHSH and CDR2 LQKENI. Trimming removed 8 bases from V and 7 bases from J, with 15 bases in between. The CDR3 is CASTERRGEQYF. CDR3 DNA sequence: TGTGCCAGCACCGAGAGGCGTGGGGAGCAGTACTTC.

The chain combines TRBV4-3 with TRBJ1-1, with TRBD1 matching over 7 bases. V lost 0 bases to trimming and J lost 3 bases; unmatched junction nucleotides: 10. CDR1 LGHNA and CDR2 YSLEER come from the germline V gene. The CDR3 has 17 amino acids. The CDR3 is CASSQDNQGVGDTEAFF. The CDR3 DNA follows: TGCGCCAGCAGCCAAGATAACCAGGGGGTTGGTGACACTGAAGCTTTCTTT.

Details on this clone: This sample includes further DNA sequences coding for the same CDR3. CDR3 in amino acids: CASSLSLAGSYNEQFF. In DNA form, the CDR3 reads TGTGCCAGCAGCTTAAGTCTAGCGGGCTCCTACAATGAGCAGTTCTTC. The V gene is TRBV7-9, the J gene TRBJ2-1, with 8 bases identical to TRBD2. With 2 bases clipped from V and 0 bases from J, the junction kept 3 bases outside the gene matches. The CDR3 length is 16 residues. The germline V gene has CDR1 SEHNR and CDR2 FQNEAQ (reference sequence).

The gene calls are TRBV5-1 and TRBJ1-2, with a tentative D call TRBD1 (6 bases). V lost 0 bases and J 6 bases, leaving 12 bases between the germline ends. The CDR3 has 14 amino acids. The V gene's germline CDR1 is SGHRS and CDR2 YFSETQ. CDR3 region: CASSLAGRGDGYTF. The CDR3 region has the DNA TGCGCCAGCAGCTTGGCCGGCAGGGGCGATGGCTACACCTTC.

The gene calls are TRBV6-1 and TRBJ2-1, with TRBD2 matching 11 bases. Losses at the gene ends were 4 bases for V and 4 bases for J; bases not matched to a gene: 9. CDR1 MNHNS and CDR2 SASEGT come from the germline V gene. The CDR3 extends over 17 amino acids. Written as DNA, the CDR3 is TGTGCCAGCAGTGCAACCTCCGGGACTAGCGGTTACAATGAGCAGTTCTTC. Translation gives CASSATSGTSGYNEQFF.

The chain uses TRBV5-1 and TRBJ2-1; 7 bases are shared with TRBD2. V trimming: 4 bases; J trimming: 0 bases; junction bases outside the gene matches: 4. The germline gives CDR1 SGHRS, CDR2 YFSETQ. This CDR3 region has 15 residues. CDR3 nucleotides: TGCGCCAGCAGCGTCGGGGGGATCTCCTACAATGAGCAGTTCTTC. Protein sequence: CASSVGGISYNEQFF.

This clone was seen once. The gene calls are TRBV15 and TRBJ2-2; TRBD2 aligns across 8 bases. The CDR3 is 15 residues long. Trimming cost V 0 bases and J 7 bases; bases outside gene matches: 4. Germline lookup yields CDR1 LNHNV and CDR2 YYDKDF (reference sequence). For the CDR3, the DNA is TGTGCCACCAGCAGAGATAAGCGGGAGAGCGGGGAGCTGTTTTTT. It specifies CATSRDKRESGELFF.

The chain combines TRBV30 with TRBJ2-3; D might be TRBD1 (6 bases). CDR1 GTSNPN and CDR2 SVGIG come from the germline V gene (reference sequence). This CDR3 spans 15 amino acids. V was shortened by 2 bases and J by 0 bases, with 12 bases between the two germline ends. CDR3 in DNA: TGTGCCTGGAGTCCCGGGACACTCAGCACAGATACGCAGTATTTT. Encoded protein: CAWSPGTLSTDTQYF.

The V and J genes are TRBV7-9 and TRBJ2-2; 14 bases are shared with TRBD2. Germline V gene sequence: CDR1 SEHNR, CDR2 FQNEAQ (reference sequence). Germline trimming cut 5 bases from V and 4 bases from J; bases unmatched to any gene: 6. The CDR3 is made up of 17 amino acids. The CDR3, as DNA: TGTGCCAGCAGCCCGGGACTAGCGGGAGTTGGCACCGGGGAGCTGTTTTTT. Translating it yields CASSPGLAGVGTGELFF.

The chain joins TRBV6-1 to TRBJ2-1; 7 bases match TRBD1. The CDR3 covers 13 residues. CDR1 MNHNS and CDR2 SASEGT come from the germline V gene. Losses at the gene ends were 6 bases for V and 14 bases for J; bases not matched to a gene: 13. Here the CDR3 reads CASSLQGSRREFF. For the CDR3, the DNA is TGTGCCAGCAGCCTACAGGGGAGCAGGCGGGAGTTCTTC.

The V and J genes are TRBV9 and TRBJ1-1, with D possibly being TRBD1 (6 bases). The V gene's germline CDR1 is SGDLS and CDR2 YYNGEE. The ends were cut back, 4 bases at V and 9 bases at J, with 13 bases in the middle. The CDR3 runs 12 residues. The CDR3 nucleotides read TGTGCCAGCAGCTCGCGGGGGGGCCAAGCTTTCTTT. It translates to CASSSRGGQAFF.

The chain employs TRBV7-8 and TRBJ1-4, with 8 bases matching TRBD1. The ends lost 5 bases at V and 8 bases at J; junction bases unmatched: 10. This CDR3 comprises 15 residues. Germline-derived CDR1 and CDR2 are SGHVS and FQNEAQ. Here the CDR3 reads CASSPLRGLGEKLFF. CDR3 sequence (DNA): TGTGCCAGCAGCCCACTCAGGGGGCTTGGCGAAAAACTGTTTTTT. The full variable domain, in which reference TRBV7-8 and TRBJ1-4 provide the parts outside the CDR3, is GAGVSQSPRYKVAKRGQDVALRCDPISGHVSLFWYQQALGQGPEFLTYFQNEAQLDKSGLPSDRFFAERPEGSVSTLKIQRTQQEDSAVYLCASSPLRGLGEKLFFGSGTQLSVL.

The chain has TRBV16 and TRBJ2-7; D is perhaps TRBD1 (6 bases). Germline lookup yields CDR1 KGHSY and CDR2 FQNENV. V shed 0 bases and J shed 3 bases, with 12 bases lying between them. The CDR3 is 15 residues long. The DNA for the CDR3 is TGTGCCAGCAGCCAATCTGACAGGACGGACTACGAGCAGTACTTC. Its translation is CASSQSDRTDYEQYF.

The CDR3 DNA reads TGTGCCAGCAGTGTCCTTGGGACAGGGGAAGGCGAGCAGTACTTC. This translates into CASSVLGTGEGEQYF. V gene TRBV6-1 combines with J gene TRBJ2-7; TRBD1 matches at 10 bases. CDR3 length equals 15 residues. V trimming: 4 bases; J trimming: 6 bases; junction bases outside the gene matches: 9. The germline V gene has CDR1 MNHNS and CDR2 SASEGT.

The chain is built from TRBV9 and TRBJ2-5, with 7 bases fitting TRBD1. The CDR3 length is 16 residues. Germline V lookup: CDR1 SGDLS, CDR2 YYNGEE. The junction had 10 bases not matched to a gene; V was cut back by 0 bases and J by 5 bases. The CDR3 region is CASSVGVVGTVETQYF. As DNA, the CDR3 is TGTGCCAGCAGCGTAGGGGTCGTAGGGACAGTTGAGACCCAGTACTTC.

The V and J genes are TRBV29-1 and TRBJ2-2; 9 bases are a match to TRBD1. The germline gives CDR1 SQVTM, CDR2 ANQGSEA. There are 14 residues in the CDR3. Trimming removed 2 bases from V and 8 bases from J; junction bases left unmatched: 6. The CDR3 DNA reads as TGCAGCGTTGAAAAGGGACAGGGTTTAGGGGAGCTGTTTTTT. Translated: CSVEKGQGLGELFF.

This clone was observed once. J is TRBJ1-2 and V is TRBV11-2; D is undetermined. Looked up from germline, CDR1 is SGHAT and CDR2 is FQNNGV. There are 13 residues in the CDR3. V dropped 5 bases and J dropped 6 bases, with 13 bases sitting between them. As DNA, the CDR3 is TGTGCCAGCAGCCTCCGAGTGGGCCATGGCTACACCTTC. Translating it yields CASSLRVGHGYTF.

The chain has TRBV19 and TRBJ2-1, with 10 bases matching TRBD2. V lost 6 bases, J lost 4 bases, and 12 bases stayed unmatched. This CDR3 is 17 amino acids long. CDR1 is LNHDA, CDR2 SQIVND, per germline (reference sequence). The DNA for the CDR3 is TGTGCCAGTAGGAGTCTAGCGGGAGAGGGACCGTACAATGAGCAGTTCTTC. Translated: CASRSLAGEGPYNEQFF.

The chain joins TRBV19 to TRBJ2-2; D is possibly TRBD1 (6 bases). The CDR3 runs to 16 residues. Per germline, CDR1 LNHDA and CDR2 SQIVND (reference sequence). Deletions cut 7 bases from V and 4 bases from J, with 19 bases between. CDR3 sequence reads: CASKRQGLVVTGELFF. For the CDR3, the DNA is TGTGCCAGTAAGCGCCAGGGGTTGGTAGTCACCGGGGAGCTGTTTTTT. The entire variable domain, with the rest obtained from reference TRBV19 and TRBJ2-2, is as follows: DGGITQSPKYLFRKEGQNVTLSCEQNLNHDAMYWYRQDPGQGLRLIYYSQIVNDFQKGDIAEGYSVSREKKESFPLTVTSAQKNPTAFYLCASKRQGLVVTGELFFGEGSRLTVL.

V usage is TRBV4-1 and J usage is TRBJ2-7; 13 bases map to TRBD2. J gave up 4 bases and V 0 bases, and 6 bases lay outside the gene matches. Germline assignment: CDR1 MGHRA and CDR2 YSYEKL. This CDR3 has 17 residues. The CDR3 DNA follows: TGCGCCAGCAGCCAAGATGGACTAGCGGGAGTAACTTACGAGCAGTACTTC. It translates to CASSQDGLAGVTYEQYF.

The chain links TRBV2 to TRBJ2-5; possibly TRBD2 for D (6 bases). The germline V and J ends were trimmed by 10 bases and 4 bases, with 16 bases remaining between them. This CDR3 spans 13 amino acids. CDR1 is SNHLY and CDR2 is FYNNEI in the germline V gene. The CDR3 region has the DNA TGTGCCACCGCGGGACCGGAGGGAGAGACCCAGTACTTC. This sequence encodes CATAGPEGETQYF.